The T cell receptor (beta chain) described here comes from a study of cytomegalovirus exposure and HLA in healthy donors. Whole-study findings and limits: The authors excluded some V segments, including TRBV6-2 and TRBV6-3, as indistinguishable.

V dropped 0 bases and J dropped 5; count of bases not matched to a gene: 6. The CDR3 is 15 amino acids. Germline V gene lookup returns CDR1 SGHRS and CDR2 YFSETQ. Only a few counts were recorded for this clone. Its antigen is as yet unknown. 60 Vbeta and 13 Jbeta primers were used in PCR. Using immunoSEQ multiplex PCR, the repertoire was profiled, and TCRdb retains in-frame clones only, with some absent. In the table there are about 110,000 clones, 15% of which are singletons. The sequencing sample was made of PBMCs. J is TRBJ2-7 and V is TRBV5-1; 9 nucleotides align to TRBD2. This TCR derives from a woman aged 18-29 years in good health and CMV-seronegative. This CDR3 is CASSLGASGTDEQYF. The CDR3 nucleotides read TGCGCCAGCAGCTTGGGTGCTAGCGGGACTGACGAGCAGTACTTC.